This TCR beta chain was recorded in a study of cytomegalovirus exposure and HLA in healthy donors. Primers included in the PCR were 60 Vbeta and 13 Jbeta primers. The protocol was immunoSEQ multiplex PCR, while the TCRdb copy is restricted to in-frame clones and leaves out a portion. The profile shows hundreds of thousands of clones, around 90% of them singletons. Germline V gives CDR1 LGHNT, CDR2 FRNRAP. V dropped 2 bases and J dropped 4; count of bases not matched to a gene: 9. CDR3 length: 16 amino acids. Sequenced: PBMCs. The rearrangement joins TRBV12-5 to TRBJ1-1; 8 bases map to TRBD1. The TCR sequence derives from a young woman in good health and CMV-seronegative. CDR3 sequence (DNA): TGTGCTAGTGGTTTGATTCAGGGGGCTTTGGGCACTGAAGCTTTCTTT. It yields the protein CASGLIQGALGTEAFF.